At least ten counts were recorded for the clone carrying this TCR beta chain. Its antigen remains unidentified. The record originates from a study of T-cell reconstitution after alpha-beta-depleted transplantation in children. Whole-study results and caveats: Reports say that about two months after transplant, the alpha-beta T cells came out of several hundred graft clones that had expanded. The main origin of T-cell counts and diversity one year after transplant was newly produced T cells.

Trimming removed 10 bases from V and 10 bases from J, with 26 bases in between. The CDR3 is made up of 15 amino acids. Germline CDR1 and CDR2: SNHLY and FYNNEI. This sample's TCRbeta library carried unique molecular identifier barcodes. TCRdb re-derived calls from the PCR reads in MiXCR, one entry per CDR3 protein. The sample consists of over 90,000 distinct CDR3 sequences, under 7% of them appearing once. The sample here was PBMCs, mostly from graft donor cells, taken 60 days after TCRalphabeta/CD19-depleted stem cell transplant. The chain carries TRBV2 and TRBJ2-1; D perhaps matches TRBD2 (6 bases). This clonotype was obtained from a female patient between 2 and 15 years old who had a stem cell transplant for Fanconi anemia, so the T cells may come from the graft donor. The CDR3 bases are TGTGCCACCTCCCCGGGACTTAGCGTAGAGGAGGAGCAGTTCTTC. As protein: CATSPGLSVEEEQFF.